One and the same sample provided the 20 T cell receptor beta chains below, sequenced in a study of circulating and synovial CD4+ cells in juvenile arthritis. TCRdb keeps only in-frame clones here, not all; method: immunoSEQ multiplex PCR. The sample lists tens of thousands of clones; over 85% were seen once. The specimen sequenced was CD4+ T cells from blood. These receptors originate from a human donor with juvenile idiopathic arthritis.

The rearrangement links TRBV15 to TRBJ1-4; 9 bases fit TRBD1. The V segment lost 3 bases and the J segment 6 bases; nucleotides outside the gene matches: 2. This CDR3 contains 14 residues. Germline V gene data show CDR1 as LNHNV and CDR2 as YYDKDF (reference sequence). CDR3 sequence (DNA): TGTGCCACCAGCAGGGGACAGGGAGATGAAAAACTGTTTTTT. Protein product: CATSRGQGDEKLFF. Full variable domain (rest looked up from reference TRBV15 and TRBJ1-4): DAMVIQNPRYQVTQFGKPVTLSCSQTLNHNVMYWYQQKSSQAPKLLFHYYDKDFNNEADTPDNFQSRRPNTSFCFLDIRSPGLGDTAMYLCATSRGQGDEKLFFGSGTQLSVL.

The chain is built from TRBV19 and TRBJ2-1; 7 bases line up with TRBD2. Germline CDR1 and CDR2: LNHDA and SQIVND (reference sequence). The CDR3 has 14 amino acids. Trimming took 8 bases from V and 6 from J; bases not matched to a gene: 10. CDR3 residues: CASAGDGARNEQFF. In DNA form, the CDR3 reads TGTGCCAGTGCGGGAGATGGTGCGCGCAATGAGCAGTTCTTC. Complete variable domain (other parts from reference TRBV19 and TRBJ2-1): DGGITQSPKYLFRKEGQNVTLSCEQNLNHDAMYWYRQDPGQGLRLIYYSQIVNDFQKGDIAEGYSVSREKKESFPLTVTSAQKNPTAFYLCASAGDGARNEQFFGPGTRLTVL.

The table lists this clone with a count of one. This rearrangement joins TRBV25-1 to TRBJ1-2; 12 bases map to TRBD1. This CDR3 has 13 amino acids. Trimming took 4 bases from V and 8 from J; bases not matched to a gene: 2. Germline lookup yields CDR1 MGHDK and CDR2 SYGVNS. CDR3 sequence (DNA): TGTGCCAGCAGTGTGGGACAGGGGGCAGGCTACACCTTC. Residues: CASSVGQGAGYTF.

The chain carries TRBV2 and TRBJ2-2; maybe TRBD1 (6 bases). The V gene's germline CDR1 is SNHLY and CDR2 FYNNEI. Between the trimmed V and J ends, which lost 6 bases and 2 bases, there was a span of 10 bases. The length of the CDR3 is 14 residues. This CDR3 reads CASSGDINTGELFF. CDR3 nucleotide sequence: TGTGCCAGCAGCGGGGACATAAACACCGGGGAGCTGTTTTTT.

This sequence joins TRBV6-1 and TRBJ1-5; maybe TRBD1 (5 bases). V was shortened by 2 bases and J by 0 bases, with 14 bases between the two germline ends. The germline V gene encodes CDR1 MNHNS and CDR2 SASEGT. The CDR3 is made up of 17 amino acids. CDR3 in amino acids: CASSESLTDYSNQPQHF. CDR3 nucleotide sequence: TGTGCCAGCAGTGAATCTTTGACAGATTATAGCAATCAGCCCCAGCATTTT.

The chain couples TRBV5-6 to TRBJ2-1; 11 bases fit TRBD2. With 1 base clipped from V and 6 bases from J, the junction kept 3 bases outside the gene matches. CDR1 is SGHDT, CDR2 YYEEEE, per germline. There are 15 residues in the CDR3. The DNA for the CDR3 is TGTGCCAGCAGCTTGTTGACTAGCGGGACCAATGAGCAGTTCTTC. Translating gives CASSLLTSGTNEQFF.

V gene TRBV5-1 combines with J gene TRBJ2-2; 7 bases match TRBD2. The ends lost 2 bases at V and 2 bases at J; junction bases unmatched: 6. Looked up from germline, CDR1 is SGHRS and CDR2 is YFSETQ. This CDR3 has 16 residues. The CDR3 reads CASSLGRGGNTGELFF. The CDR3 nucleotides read TGCGCCAGCAGCTTAGGGAGGGGAGGAAACACCGGGGAGCTGTTTTTT.

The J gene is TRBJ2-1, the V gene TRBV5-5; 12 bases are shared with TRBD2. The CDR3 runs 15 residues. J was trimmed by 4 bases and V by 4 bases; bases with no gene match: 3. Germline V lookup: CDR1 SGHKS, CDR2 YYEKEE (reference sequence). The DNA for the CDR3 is TGTGCCAGCAGCAGTGGGACTAGCGGGTACAATGAGCAGTTCTTC. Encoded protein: CASSSGTSGYNEQFF. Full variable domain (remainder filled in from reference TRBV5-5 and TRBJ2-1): DAGVTQSPTHLIKTRGQQVTLRCSPISGHKSVSWYQQVLGQGPQFIFQYYEKEERGRGNFPDRFSARQFPNYSSELNVNALLLGDSALYLCASSSGTSGYNEQFFGPGTRLTVL.

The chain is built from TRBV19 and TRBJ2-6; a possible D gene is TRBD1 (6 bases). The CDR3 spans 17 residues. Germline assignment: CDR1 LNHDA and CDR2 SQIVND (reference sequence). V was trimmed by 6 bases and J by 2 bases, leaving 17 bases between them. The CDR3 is CASSRVATGPGANVLTF. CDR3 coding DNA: TGTGCCAGTAGCAGAGTGGCTACAGGGCCTGGGGCCAACGTCCTGACTTTC.

This chain's CDR3 is CASSQTGLADTGELFF. In DNA form, the CDR3 reads TGTGCCAGCAGCCAAACGGGACTAGCGGATACCGGGGAGCTGTTTTTT. The chain uses TRBV4-2 and TRBJ2-2; the match to TRBD2 covers 11 bases. This CDR3 is built from 16 residues. V gave up 2 bases and J gave up 5 bases; unmatched junction bases: 4. Germline CDR1 reads LGHNA; CDR2 reads YNFKEQ.

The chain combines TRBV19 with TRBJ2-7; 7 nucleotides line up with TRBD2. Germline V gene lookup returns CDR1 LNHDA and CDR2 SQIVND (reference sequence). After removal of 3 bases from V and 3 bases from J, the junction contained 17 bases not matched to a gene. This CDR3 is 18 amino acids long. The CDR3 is CASSMRGRPNLNYYEQYF. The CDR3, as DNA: TGTGCCAGTAGTATGCGGGGGAGGCCAAACCTAAATTACTACGAGCAGTACTTC.

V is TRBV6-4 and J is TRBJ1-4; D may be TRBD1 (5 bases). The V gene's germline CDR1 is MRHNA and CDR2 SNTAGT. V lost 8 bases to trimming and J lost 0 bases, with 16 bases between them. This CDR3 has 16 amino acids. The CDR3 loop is CASPRGQCATNEKLFF. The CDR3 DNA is TGTGCCAGCCCGCGTGGACAATGCGCAACTAATGAAAAACTGTTTTTT.

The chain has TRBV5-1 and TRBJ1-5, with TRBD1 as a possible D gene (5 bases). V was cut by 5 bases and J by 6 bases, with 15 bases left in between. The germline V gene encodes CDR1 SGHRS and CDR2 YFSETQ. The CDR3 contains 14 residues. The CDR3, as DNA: TGCGCCAGCAGTCAGGGAGGTGGAAGTCAGCCCCAGCATTTT. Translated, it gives CASSQGGGSQPQHF.

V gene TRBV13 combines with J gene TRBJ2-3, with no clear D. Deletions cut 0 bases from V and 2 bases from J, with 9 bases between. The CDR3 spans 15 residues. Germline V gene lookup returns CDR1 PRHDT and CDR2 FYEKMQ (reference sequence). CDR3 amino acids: CASSLGRTTTDTQYF. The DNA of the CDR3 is TGTGCCAGCAGCTTAGGCAGAACTACCACAGATACGCAGTATTTT.

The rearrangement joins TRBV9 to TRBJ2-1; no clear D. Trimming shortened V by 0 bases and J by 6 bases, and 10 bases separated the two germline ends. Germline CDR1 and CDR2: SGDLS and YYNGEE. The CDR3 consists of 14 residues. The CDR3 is CASSVGQRVNEQFF. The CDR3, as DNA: TGTGCCAGCAGCGTAGGTCAACGGGTCAATGAGCAGTTCTTC.

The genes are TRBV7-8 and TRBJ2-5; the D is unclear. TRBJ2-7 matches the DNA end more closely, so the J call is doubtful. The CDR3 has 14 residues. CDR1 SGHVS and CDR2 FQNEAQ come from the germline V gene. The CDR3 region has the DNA TGTGCCAGCAGCCCCACCGCGGATCTATACGAGCAGTACTTC. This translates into CASSPTADLYEQYF.

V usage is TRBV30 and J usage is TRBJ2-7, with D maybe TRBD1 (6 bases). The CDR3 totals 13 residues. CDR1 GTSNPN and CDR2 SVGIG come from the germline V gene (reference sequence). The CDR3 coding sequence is TGTGCTCTCAATGACAGGACCCTCTACGAGCAGTACTTC. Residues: CALNDRTLYEQYF.

The CDR3 nucleotides read TGTGCCACCAGCGCCCCTCCAAATTATAACACCGCTTTCTTT. It codes for CATSAPPNYNTAFF. V gene TRBV15 combines with J gene TRBJ1-1, with no clear D. Germline loops: CDR1 LNHNV, CDR2 YYDKDF (reference sequence). V lost 5 bases to trimming and J lost 11 bases, with 21 bases between them. The CDR3 runs to 14 residues.

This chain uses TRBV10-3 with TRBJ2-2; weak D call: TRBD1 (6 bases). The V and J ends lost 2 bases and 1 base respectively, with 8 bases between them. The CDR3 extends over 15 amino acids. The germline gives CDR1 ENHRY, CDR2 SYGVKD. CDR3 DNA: TGTGCCATCAGTGAGGGCAGGGGGAACACCGGGGAGCTGTTTTTT. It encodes CAISEGRGNTGELFF.

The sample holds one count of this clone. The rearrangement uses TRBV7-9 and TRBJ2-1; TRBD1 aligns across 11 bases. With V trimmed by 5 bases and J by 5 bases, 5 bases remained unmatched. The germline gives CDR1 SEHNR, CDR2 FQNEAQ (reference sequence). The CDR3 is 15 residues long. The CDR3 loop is CASSTGTGGNNEQFF. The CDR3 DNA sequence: TGTGCCAGCAGCACAGGGACAGGGGGTAACAATGAGCAGTTCTTC.